This T cell receptor (beta chain) was captured in a study of patients and donors after allogeneic stem cell transplantation. This clonotype was detected only a few times. Trimming removed 2 bases from V and 0 bases from J, with 17 bases in between. The CDR3 has 18 amino acids. From germline, CDR1 is SGHAT and CDR2 FQNNGV. TCRdb fed the RT-PCR reads into MiXCR, producing one record per CDR3 protein. The sample has roughly 940,000 distinct CDR3 sequences, approximately 19% seen once. The rearrangement uses TRBV11-2 and TRBJ2-1, with D possibly being TRBD2 (5 bases). Sequencing input: blood, either unsorted or a sorted T cell fraction (not recorded which). The origin of this receptor is a human donor who was either an allogeneic HSCT recipient or a stem cell or donor lymphocyte infusion donor (not recorded which). It is not recorded whose cells these are; they may come from a transplant donor. The CDR3 loop is CASSLFHRRVSSYNEQFF. CDR3 DNA sequence: TGTGCCAGCAGCTTATTTCATCGGCGGGTGAGCTCCTACAATGAGCAGTTCTTC.